The next 12 T cell receptor beta chains were all read from a single sample in a study of blood T cells in healthy people across ages. Primed by a sample-barcoded 5' primer and a J-beta primer mix, a second PCR proceeded for about 7 to 12 cycles. TCRdb fed the 5' RACE reads into MiXCR, producing one record per CDR3 protein. The sample shows approximately 960,000 distinct CDR3 sequences, about 28% of them seen only once. The same sample was also studied in work on T cells of mothers and their children.

The sample consisted of blood. These TCRs come from a woman aged 40 to 50 in good health.

This clonotype was observed a few times. The chain joins TRBV12-3 or TRBV12-4 to TRBJ2-5; 7 bases are shared with TRBD1. CDR3 length: 15 residues. The ends lost 5 bases at V and 5 bases at J; junction bases unmatched: 11. DNA of the CDR3: TGTGCCAGCAGTCCAGGACAGGTCGGATGGGAGACCCAGTACTTC. This translates into CASSPGQVGWETQYF.

This clonotype has more than one count but fewer than ten. This chain uses TRBV9 with TRBJ2-6; D perhaps matches TRBD1 (6 bases). CDR3 length equals 15 residues. Trimming cost V 5 bases and J 0 bases, with 9 bases left between them. Germline CDR1 is SGDLS and CDR2 is YYNGEE. The DNA of the CDR3 is TGTGCCAGCAGGGAAGGGGGCTCTGGGGCCAACGTCCTGACTTTC. Translation gives CASREGGSGANVLTF. Using reference TRBV9 and TRBJ2-6 for the parts outside the CDR3, the full variable domain is DSGVTQTPKHLITATGQRVTLRCSPRSGDLSVYWYQQSLDQGLQFLIQYYNGEERAKGNILERFSAQQFPDLHSELNLSSLELGDSALYFCASREGGSGANVLTFGAGSRLTVL.

The chain joins TRBV12-3 or TRBV12-4 to TRBJ1-1, with TRBD1 as a possible D gene (6 bases). The length of the CDR3 is 13 residues. The V end was cut by 4 bases, the J end by 9 bases, with 15 bases between. This CDR3 reads CASSWRGASQAFF. The DNA for the CDR3 is TGTGCCAGCAGTTGGAGGGGGGCGTCTCAAGCTTTCTTT.

V usage is TRBV20-1 and J usage is TRBJ2-7; 8 bases are a match to TRBD1. Germline V gene sequence: CDR1 DFQATT, CDR2 SNEGSKA (reference sequence). The CDR3 totals 13 residues. The junction had 8 bases not matched to a gene; V was cut back by 6 bases and J by 4 bases. The CDR3 region has the DNA TGCAGTGCGTGGACAGGGCGGAGGTACGAGCAGTACTTC. It specifies CSAWTGRRYEQYF.

The chain recombines TRBV11-1 with TRBJ1-2; TRBD1 aligns across 8 bases. The CDR3 is made up of 15 amino acids. V gave up 5 bases and J gave up 5 bases; unmatched junction bases: 10. The germline V gene has CDR1 SGHAT and CDR2 FQDESV (reference sequence). DNA of the CDR3: TGTGCCAGCAGCCCGGGACCGGACAGGGATTATGGCTACACCTTC. The encoded protein is CASSPGPDRDYGYTF.

Note on this clonotype: This may be a read error: a much more frequent sequence differs by one nucleotide. The V call is TRBV12-5, the J call TRBJ2-3, with TRBD2 matching 11 bases. The CDR3 has 13 amino acids. Per germline, CDR1 LGHNT and CDR2 FRNRAP. The V and J ends lost 6 bases and 8 bases, in that order; junction bases with no gene match: 4. CDR3 DNA sequence: TGTGCTAGTGGCACTAGCGGGGGTGGTACGCAGTATTTT. It specifies CASGTSGGGTQYF.

The chain carries TRBV4-2 and TRBJ1-1; D possibly corresponds to TRBD1 (5 bases). The CDR3 extends over 17 amino acids. The germline V gene encodes CDR1 LGHNA and CDR2 YNFKEQ. Trimming took 0 bases from V and 4 from J, leaving 18 bases between them. The CDR3: CASSQEIGGQGGTEAFF. CDR3 DNA sequence: TGTGCCAGCAGCCAAGAGATAGGTGGGCAGGGAGGCACTGAAGCTTTCTTT.

The chain uses TRBV12-3 or TRBV12-4 and TRBJ1-2; D is perhaps TRBD1 (5 bases). V was shortened by 2 bases and J by 0 bases, with 16 bases between the two germline ends. This CDR3 is built from 17 residues. DNA of the CDR3: TGTGCCAGCAGTTTATCGAGGGACCTCTTCTCTAACTATGGCTACACCTTC. It specifies CASSLSRDLFSNYGYTF.

In the case of this clonotype: With a much larger clone just one base away, this may be a read error. The gene calls are TRBV7-3 and TRBJ2-4; D possibly corresponds to TRBD2 (5 bases). The J call is uncertain, as TRBJ2-7 better fits the DNA end. CDR1 and CDR2 from the germline V gene are SGHTA and FQGTGA. This CDR3 is built from 14 residues. CDR3 sequence reads: CASSLTLAEGEQYF. The DNA for the CDR3 is TGTGCCAGCAGCTTAACGCTGGCAGAGGGCGAGCAGTACTTC.

The V gene is TRBV7-9, the J gene TRBJ1-4; a possible D gene is TRBD1 (6 bases). The germline V and J ends were trimmed by 8 bases and 11 bases, with 21 bases remaining between them. CDR3 length equals 14 residues. Germline CDR1 and CDR2: SEHNR and FQNEAQ (reference sequence). In nucleotides, the CDR3 is TGTGCCAGCTCTAACGAGAGGGGGGCTGTTAAACTGTTTTTT. Residues: CASSNERGAVKLFF.

The rearrangement links TRBV29-1 to TRBJ1-1; 7 bases align to TRBD1. The CDR3 runs to 14 residues. V shed 1 base and J 1 base; nucleotides not matched to a gene: 3. The germline CDR1 and CDR2 sequences are SQVTM and ANQGSEA. The CDR3 DNA is TGCAGCGTTGAAGTGGCAGGGGGGAACACTGAAGCTTTCTTT. Residues: CSVEVAGGNTEAFF. The full variable domain, rest sourced from reference TRBV29-1 and TRBJ1-1, is SAVISQKPSRDICQRGTSLTIQCQVDSQVTMMFWYRQQPGQSLTLIATANQGSEATYESGFVIDKFPISRPNLTFSTLTVSNMSPEDSSIYLCSVEVAGGNTEAFFGQGTRLTVV.

Turning to this clonotype: A much larger clone lies one base from this, so it may be a read error. The rearrangement uses TRBV12-3 or TRBV12-4 and TRBJ1-2; tentative D call: TRBD1 (5 bases). This CDR3 is 11 amino acids long. The CDR3 loop reads CTSSLGDGYTF. CDR3 bases: TGTACCAGCAGTTTGGGGGATGGCTACACCTTC.